Each of the 8 T cell receptor beta chains below was sequenced from the same sample in a study of cytomegalovirus exposure and HLA in healthy donors. PCR primers comprised 60 Vbeta and 13 Jbeta primers. Data came from immunoSEQ multiplex PCR; TCRdb stores just in-frame clones and leaves some out. The sample lists approximately 150,000 clones; 75% were seen once. The sequenced material came from PBMCs. The receptors derive from a middle-aged man in good health and CMV-seronegative.

The chain combines TRBV25-1 with TRBJ1-2; D gene uncertain. CDR3 length: 12 amino acids. Germline-derived CDR1 and CDR2 are MGHDK and SYGVNS. Deletions cut 1 base from V and 8 bases from J, with 8 bases between. CDR3 amino acids: CASSEFTRGYTF. CDR3 in DNA: TGTGCCAGCAGTGAATTTACAAGAGGCTACACCTTC.

V is TRBV9 and J is TRBJ2-2; D is unclear. Germline CDR1 SGDLS, CDR2 YYNGEE. CDR3 length: 11 amino acids. V dropped 4 bases and J dropped 6 bases, with 4 bases sitting between them. The chain's CDR3 is CASSLAGELFF. The CDR3 region has the DNA TGTGCCAGCAGCCTCGCCGGGGAGCTGTTTTTT.

This chain joins TRBV7-9 and TRBJ1-4, with 7 bases lining up with TRBD1. CDR3 size: 15 residues. Germline trimming cut 0 bases from V and 4 bases from J; bases unmatched to any gene: 2. Germline CDR1 and CDR2: SEHNR and FQNEAQ (reference sequence). CDR3 protein: CASSLARQGNEKLFF. The CDR3 DNA follows: TGTGCCAGCAGCTTAGCGCGACAGGGTAATGAAAAACTGTTTTTT.

J is TRBJ1-1 and V is TRBV7-5; TRBD1 is the table's D call and was not checked against the DNA. TRBV7-5 is described as a pseudogene. This CDR3 is 13 amino acids long. CDR3 protein: CARSLGIQVKAFF. The CDR3 bases are TGTGCCAGAAGCTTAGGAATACAGGTTAAAGCTTTCTTT.

Note on this clone: One end of the junction does not line up with germline, which may come from a read error. The same CDR3 arises from other DNA sequences in this sample as well. The chain uses TRBV6-1 and TRBJ1-3; 8 bases match TRBD1. The CDR3 sequence is 15 residues long. Germline CDR1 is MNHNS and CDR2 is SASEGT. The CDR3, as DNA: TGTGCCAGTAGTGAAGGTGGGACAGGAGCAAACACCATATATTTT. It codes for CASSEGGTGANTIYF.

This clone was counted between two and nine times. The V and J genes are TRBV6-5 and TRBJ1-2; D not resolved. The CDR3 extends over 13 amino acids. Deletions cut 4 bases from V and 8 bases from J, with 14 bases between. The V gene's germline CDR1 is MNHEY and CDR2 SVGAGI. DNA for the CDR3: TGTGCCAGCAGTTCCGGGTACTATCGGGGCTACACCTTC. Translated, it gives CASSSGYYRGYTF.

The chain carries TRBV29-1 and TRBJ1-2; 7 bases fit TRBD1. This CDR3 region has 12 residues. Per the germline V gene, CDR1 is SQVTM and CDR2 is ANQGSEA. Losses at the gene ends were 6 bases for V and 8 bases for J; bases not matched to a gene: 9. The CDR3 protein is CSVARGVWGYTF. Here the CDR3 DNA reads TGCAGCGTCGCCAGGGGGGTGTGGGGCTACACCTTC.

The chain combines TRBV13 with TRBJ2-1, with 9 bases identical to TRBD2. This CDR3 has 18 amino acids. Germline V gene lookup returns CDR1 PRHDT and CDR2 FYEKMQ (reference sequence). J was trimmed by 5 bases and V by 2 bases; bases with no gene match: 13. Here the CDR3 reads CASSLRQLEGTSHNEQFF. The CDR3 coding sequence is TGTGCCAGCAGCTTACGACAGTTAGAAGGGACTAGCCACAATGAGCAGTTCTTC.